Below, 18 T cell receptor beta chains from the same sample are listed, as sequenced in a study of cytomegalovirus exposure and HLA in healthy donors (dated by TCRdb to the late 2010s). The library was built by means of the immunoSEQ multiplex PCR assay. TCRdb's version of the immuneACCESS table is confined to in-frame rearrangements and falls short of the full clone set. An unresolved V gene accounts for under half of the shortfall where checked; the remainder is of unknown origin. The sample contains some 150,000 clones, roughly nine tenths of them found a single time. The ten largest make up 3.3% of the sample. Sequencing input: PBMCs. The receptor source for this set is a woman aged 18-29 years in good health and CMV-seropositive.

In nucleotides, the CDR3 is TGTGCCACCAGCGTAGGGCGGGAGGGCGGCGGGGAGCTGTTTTTT. This gives the protein CATSVGREGGGELFF. J is TRBJ2-2 and V is TRBV15; TRBD2 agrees at 9 bases. Germline V gene lookup returns CDR1 LNHNV and CDR2 YYDKDF (reference sequence). Losses at the gene ends were 5 bases for V and 7 bases for J; bases not matched to a gene: 8. The CDR3 is 15 residues long.

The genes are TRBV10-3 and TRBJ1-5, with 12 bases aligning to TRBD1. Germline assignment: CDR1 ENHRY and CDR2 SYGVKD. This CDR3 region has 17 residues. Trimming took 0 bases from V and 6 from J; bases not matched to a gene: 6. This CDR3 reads CAISESGTGGGTQPQHF. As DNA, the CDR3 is TGTGCCATCAGTGAGTCCGGGACAGGGGGCGGGACTCAGCCCCAGCATTTT.

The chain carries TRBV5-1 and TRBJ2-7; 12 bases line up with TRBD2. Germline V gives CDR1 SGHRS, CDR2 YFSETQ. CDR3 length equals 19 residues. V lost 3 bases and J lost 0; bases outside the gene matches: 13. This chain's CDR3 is CASSSSGLAGLPSSYEQYF. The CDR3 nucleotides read TGCGCCAGCAGCTCGTCCGGACTAGCGGGACTACCCAGCTCCTACGAGCAGTACTTC.

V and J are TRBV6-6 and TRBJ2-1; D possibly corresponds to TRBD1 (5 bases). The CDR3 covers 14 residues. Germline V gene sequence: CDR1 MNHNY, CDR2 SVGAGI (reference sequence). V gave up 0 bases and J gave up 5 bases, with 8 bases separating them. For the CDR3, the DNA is TGTGCCAGCAGTTACTCACAGGTGGACAATGAGCAGTTCTTC. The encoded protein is CASSYSQVDNEQFF.

In DNA, the CDR3 is TGTGCCAGTAGTATCAGCGGGGCAGGGAGATCCTACGAGCAGTACTTC. It is translated as CASSISGAGRSYEQYF. J is TRBJ2-7 and V is TRBV19, with 7 bases aligning to TRBD2. After removal of 3 bases from V and 1 base from J, the junction contained 9 bases not matched to a gene. The CDR3 extends over 16 amino acids. Germline V gene lookup returns CDR1 LNHDA and CDR2 SQIVND (reference sequence). The full variable domain, rest sourced from reference TRBV19 and TRBJ2-7, is DGGITQSPKYLFRKEGQNVTLSCEQNLNHDAMYWYRQDPGQGLRLIYYSQIVNDFQKGDIAEGYSVSREKKESFPLTVTSAQKNPTAFYLCASSISGAGRSYEQYFGPGTRLTVT.

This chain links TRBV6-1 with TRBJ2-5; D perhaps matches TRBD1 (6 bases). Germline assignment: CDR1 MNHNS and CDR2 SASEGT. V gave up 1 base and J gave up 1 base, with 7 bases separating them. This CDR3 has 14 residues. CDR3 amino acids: CASSEGQVQETQYF. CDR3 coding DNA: TGTGCCAGCAGTGAAGGACAGGTCCAAGAGACCCAGTACTTC.

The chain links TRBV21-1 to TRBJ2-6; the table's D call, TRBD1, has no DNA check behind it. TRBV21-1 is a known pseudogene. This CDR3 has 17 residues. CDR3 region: CASSKVPVCSGANVLTF. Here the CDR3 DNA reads TGTGCCAGCAGCAAGGTTCCAGTCTGTTCTGGGGCCAACGTCCTGACTTTC.

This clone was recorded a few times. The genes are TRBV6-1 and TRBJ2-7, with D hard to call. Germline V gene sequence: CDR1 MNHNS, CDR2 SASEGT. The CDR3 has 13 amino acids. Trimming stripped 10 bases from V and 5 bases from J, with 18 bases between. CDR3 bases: TGTGCCACCTACGACTCGAGAGGAAACGAGCAGTACTTC. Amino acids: CATYDSRGNEQYF.

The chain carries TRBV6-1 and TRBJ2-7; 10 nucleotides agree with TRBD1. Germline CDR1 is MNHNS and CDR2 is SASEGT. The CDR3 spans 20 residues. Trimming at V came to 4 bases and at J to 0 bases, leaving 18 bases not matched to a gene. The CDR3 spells CASSVKIGTGVIQSSYEQYF. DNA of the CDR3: TGTGCCAGCAGTGTAAAAATTGGGACAGGGGTAATTCAGAGCTCCTACGAGCAGTACTTC.

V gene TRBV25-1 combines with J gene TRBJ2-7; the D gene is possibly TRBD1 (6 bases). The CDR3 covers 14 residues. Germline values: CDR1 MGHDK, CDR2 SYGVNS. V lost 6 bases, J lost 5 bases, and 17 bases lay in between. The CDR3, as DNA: TGTGCCAGCAGGAGTTCACAGGGTTACCACGAGCAGTACTTC. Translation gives CASRSSQGYHEQYF.

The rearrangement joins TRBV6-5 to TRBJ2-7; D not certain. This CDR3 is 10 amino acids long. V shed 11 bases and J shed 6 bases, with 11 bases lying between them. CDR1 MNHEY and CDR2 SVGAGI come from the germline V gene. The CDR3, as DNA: TGTGCCGGAACTTGGAGCGAGCAGTACTTC. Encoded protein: CAGTWSEQYF.

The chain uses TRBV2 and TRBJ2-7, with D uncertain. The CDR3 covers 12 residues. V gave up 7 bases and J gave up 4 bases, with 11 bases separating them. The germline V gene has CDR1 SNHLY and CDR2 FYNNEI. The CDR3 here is CASTENSYEQYF. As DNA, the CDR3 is TGTGCCAGCACTGAGAACTCGTACGAGCAGTACTTC. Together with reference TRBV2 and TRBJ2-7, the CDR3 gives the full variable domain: EPEVTQTPSHQVTQMGQEVILRCVPISNHLYFYWYRQILGQKVEFLVSFYNNEISEKSEIFDDQFSVERPDGSNFTLKIRSTKLEDSAMYFCASTENSYEQYFGPGTRLTVT.

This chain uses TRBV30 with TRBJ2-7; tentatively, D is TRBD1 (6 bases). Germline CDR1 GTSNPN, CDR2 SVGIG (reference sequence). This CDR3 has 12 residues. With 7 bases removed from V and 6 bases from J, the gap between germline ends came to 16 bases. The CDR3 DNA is TGTGCCTCTAACAACAGGGTTGGCGAGCAGTACTTC. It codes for CASNNRVGEQYF.

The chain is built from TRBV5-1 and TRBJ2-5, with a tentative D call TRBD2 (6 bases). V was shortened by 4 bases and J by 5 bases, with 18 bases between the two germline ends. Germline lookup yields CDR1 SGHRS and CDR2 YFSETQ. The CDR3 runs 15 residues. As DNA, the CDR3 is TGCGCCAGCAGCCTGCGACTAGAGCAGCGGGAGACCCAGTACTTC. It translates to CASSLRLEQRETQYF.

The CDR3 protein is CASSLVGVDEQYF. CDR3 in DNA: TGCGCCAGCAGCTTGGTCGGGGTAGACGAGCAGTACTTC. The chain links TRBV5-1 to TRBJ2-7, with a tentative D call TRBD2 (5 bases). Germline assignment: CDR1 SGHRS and CDR2 YFSETQ. V lost 0 bases to trimming and J lost 5 bases, with 9 bases between them. There are 13 residues in the CDR3.

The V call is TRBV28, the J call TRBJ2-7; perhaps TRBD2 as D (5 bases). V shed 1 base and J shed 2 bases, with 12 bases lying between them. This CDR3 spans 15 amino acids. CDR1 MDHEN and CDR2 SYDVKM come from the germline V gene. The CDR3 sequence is CASSLYHGVTYEQYF. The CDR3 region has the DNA TGTGCCAGCAGTTTATATCACGGGGTCACCTACGAGCAGTACTTC.

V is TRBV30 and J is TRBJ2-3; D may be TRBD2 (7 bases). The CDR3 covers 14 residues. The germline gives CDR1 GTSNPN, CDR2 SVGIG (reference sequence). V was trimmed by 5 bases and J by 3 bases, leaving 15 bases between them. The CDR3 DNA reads TGTGCCTGGGACAGGATGGGGGGGACAGATACGCAGTATTTT. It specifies CAWDRMGGTDTQYF.

CDR3 DNA sequence: TGTGCCAGCCTAAGGGGGGGCAGAGGAAACACTGAAGCTTTCTTT. Translation: CASLRGGRGNTEAFF. The rearrangement uses TRBV6-1 and TRBJ1-1; maybe TRBD1 (6 bases). CDR3 size: 15 residues. Germline values: CDR1 MNHNS, CDR2 SASEGT. V gave up 8 bases and J gave up 2 bases, with 18 bases separating them.